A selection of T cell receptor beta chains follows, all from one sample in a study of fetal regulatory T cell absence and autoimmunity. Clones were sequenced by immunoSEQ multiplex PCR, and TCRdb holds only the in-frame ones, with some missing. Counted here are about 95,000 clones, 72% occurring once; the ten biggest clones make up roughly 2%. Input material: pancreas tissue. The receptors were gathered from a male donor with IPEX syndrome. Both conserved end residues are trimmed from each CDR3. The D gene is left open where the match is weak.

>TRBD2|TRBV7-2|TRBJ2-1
ASSLLAANEQF
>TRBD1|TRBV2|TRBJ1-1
AGQGGNTEAF
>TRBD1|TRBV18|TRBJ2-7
ASSPESDRAHEQY
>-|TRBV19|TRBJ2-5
ASSMTDQETQY
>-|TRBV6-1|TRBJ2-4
ASSSGSLAKNIQY
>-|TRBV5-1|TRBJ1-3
ASSGDGYSGNTIY
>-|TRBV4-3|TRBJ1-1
ASSQDSPAGEAEAF
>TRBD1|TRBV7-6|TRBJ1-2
ASSPSPGTGLDYGYT
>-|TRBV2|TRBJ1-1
ASSVWTAEAF
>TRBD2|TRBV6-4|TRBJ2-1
ASSSGSSYNEQF
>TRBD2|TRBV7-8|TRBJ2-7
ASSLAGLAGNEQY
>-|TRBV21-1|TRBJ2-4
ASSKALAGVDIQY
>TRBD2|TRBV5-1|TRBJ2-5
ASTIGGSQETQY
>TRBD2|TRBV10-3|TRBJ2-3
AISESSGGTDTQY
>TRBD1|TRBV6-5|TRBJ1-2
ATSTRGHRGYT
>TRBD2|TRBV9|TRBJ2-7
ASSGSGETYEQY
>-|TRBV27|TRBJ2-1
ASSLAGYNEQF
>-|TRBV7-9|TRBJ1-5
ASSLNWEMINQPQH
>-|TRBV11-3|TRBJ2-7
ASTIAAGSYEQY
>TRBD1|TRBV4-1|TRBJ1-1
ASSRRDRAYGAF
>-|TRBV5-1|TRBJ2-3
ASSLEEGASDTQY
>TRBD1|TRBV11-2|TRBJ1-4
ASSLHPRQGFNEKLF
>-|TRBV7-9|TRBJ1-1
ASSFHTEAF
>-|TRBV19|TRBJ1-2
ASSIEGGVTYGYT
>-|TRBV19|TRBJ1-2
ASKAGHNYGYT
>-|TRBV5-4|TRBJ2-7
ASSLAAEGYEQY
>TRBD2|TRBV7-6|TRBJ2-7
ASSLGGSGGTYEQY
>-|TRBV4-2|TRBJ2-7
ASSQDYTDEQY
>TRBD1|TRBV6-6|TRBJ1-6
ASSGQAYNSPLH
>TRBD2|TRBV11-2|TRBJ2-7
ASSTLAVKREQY
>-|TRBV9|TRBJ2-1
ASSGNEQF
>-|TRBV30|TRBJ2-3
AWIRIGGTDTQY
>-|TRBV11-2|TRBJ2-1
ASSSQKLAPYNEQF
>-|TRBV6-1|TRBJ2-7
ASSTTGNEQY
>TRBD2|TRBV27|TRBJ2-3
ASSWTSGGASTDTQY
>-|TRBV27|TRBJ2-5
ASSTTRAETQY
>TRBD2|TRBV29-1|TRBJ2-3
SVEATHGTSGTSSTDTQY
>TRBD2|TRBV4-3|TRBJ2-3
ASSLAGELTDTQY
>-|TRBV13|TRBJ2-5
ASSPRGRGEETQY
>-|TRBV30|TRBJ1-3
AWRDQGNTIY
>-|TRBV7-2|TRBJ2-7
ASSSAYEQY
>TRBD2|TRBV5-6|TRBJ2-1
ASSLATGRVSEQF
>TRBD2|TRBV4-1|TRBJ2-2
ASSQVWLAVNTGELF
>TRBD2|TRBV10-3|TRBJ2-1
AISFSGAYNEQF
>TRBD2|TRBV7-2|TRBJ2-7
ASSYVAGSPHWPYEQY
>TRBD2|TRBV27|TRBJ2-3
ASSPRLAGGGDTQY
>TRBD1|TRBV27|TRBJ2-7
ATGPGGPYEQY
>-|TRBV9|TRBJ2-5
ASSVGGSYQETQY
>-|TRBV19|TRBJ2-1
ASSRTYNEQF
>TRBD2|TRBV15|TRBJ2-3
ATLGTSGGPFTDTQY